The 32 T cell receptor beta chains reported below all come from one sample, sequenced in a study of OX40 agonist ivuxolimab in advanced cancers. Profiled with immunoSEQ multiplex PCR; TCRdb holds only in-frame clones, not every one. The sample records 53,000 or so clones, 85% to 95% being singletons. The specimen was CD4+ or CD8+ T cells sorted from blood, collected in a trial of the OX40 agonist ivuxolimab. The receptors stem from an adult with an advanced solid tumor such as melanoma, head and neck, liver or kidney cancer.

The gene calls are TRBV11-2 and TRBJ1-2, with D possibly TRBD1 on 6 matching bases. CDR3 length: 13 amino acids. Germline V gene data show CDR1 as SGHAT and CDR2 as FQNNGV. V was pared by 5 bases and J by 4 bases, with 11 bases between. The CDR3 nucleotides read TGTGCCAGCAGCCCATCAGGGGCCTATGGCTACACCTTC. The encoded protein is CASSPSGAYGYTF.

The chain recombines TRBV7-9 with TRBJ2-7; no clear D. The CDR3 has 15 residues. Trimming pared 0 bases from V and 3 bases from J, leaving 12 bases between. The germline V gene has CDR1 SEHNR and CDR2 FQNEAQ (reference sequence). The CDR3 DNA reads TGTGCCAGCAGCTTAGCGGGCCCTGCATACTACGAGCAGTACTTC. As protein: CASSLAGPAYYEQYF.

The rearrangement joins TRBV15 to TRBJ1-4; D ambiguous. Germline V gives CDR1 LNHNV, CDR2 YYDKDF (reference sequence). The V end was cut by 5 bases, the J end by 4 bases, with 8 bases between. This CDR3 is built from 13 residues. CDR3 nucleotide sequence: TGTGCCACCAGCTACCGTCTTAATGAAAAACTGTTTTTT. This codes for CATSYRLNEKLFF.

This chain connects TRBV7-9 to TRBJ1-2, with a possible D match to TRBD1 (5 bases). The CDR3 spans 17 residues. Per the germline V gene, CDR1 is SEHNR and CDR2 is FQNEAQ (reference sequence). The V end was cut by 8 bases, the J end by 0 bases, with 22 bases between. CDR3 protein: CASRPPLLGQANYGYTF. CDR3 sequence (DNA): TGTGCCAGCCGCCCTCCATTACTGGGGCAAGCTAACTATGGCTACACCTTC.

This chain connects TRBV4-3 to TRBJ2-7; D is undetermined. The germline V and J ends were trimmed by 1 base and 6 bases, with 7 bases remaining between them. Germline CDR1 and CDR2: LGHNA and YSLEER. The CDR3 runs to 12 residues. In DNA, the CDR3 is TGCGCCAGCAGCCAAGTGGGCAGCGAGCAGTACTTC. Residues: CASSQVGSEQYF.

The rearrangement links TRBV4-1 to TRBJ1-2; D perhaps matches TRBD1 (5 bases). The CDR3 runs to 14 residues. The ends were cut back, 9 bases at V and 4 bases at J, with 18 bases in the middle. The germline gives CDR1 MGHRA, CDR2 YSYEKL. CDR3 nucleotides: TGCGCCAGTGGTGATGGGGACGGACTCTATGGCTACACCTTC. Translated, it gives CASGDGDGLYGYTF.

This clone is a singleton in its sample. The rearrangement joins TRBV10-3 to TRBJ2-7; TRBD2 agrees at 13 bases. The CDR3 spans 13 residues. Per germline, CDR1 ENHRY and CDR2 SYGVKD. V lost 11 bases and J lost 3; bases outside the gene matches: 4. The CDR3 protein is CAVGTSGVYEQYF. The CDR3 DNA sequence: TGTGCCGTCGGGACTAGCGGGGTCTACGAGCAGTACTTC.

The chain is built from TRBV7-9 and TRBJ2-5, with D possibly matching TRBD2 (6 bases). The V and J ends lost 4 bases and 6 bases respectively, with 12 bases between them. The CDR3 is 13 residues long. Germline assignment: CDR1 SEHNR and CDR2 FQNEAQ (reference sequence). The CDR3 reads CASSSSGRQTQYF. The CDR3 region has the DNA TGTGCCAGCAGCTCCTCAGGGAGGCAGACCCAGTACTTC.

The V call is TRBV27, the J call TRBJ2-7; the D gene is possibly TRBD2 (6 bases). CDR3 length: 13 amino acids. From germline, CDR1 is MNHEY and CDR2 SMNVEV (reference sequence). V was pared by 8 bases and J by 4 bases, with 15 bases between. CDR3 loop: CASRGSSFYEQYF. The CDR3 DNA reads as TGTGCCAGCCGGGGGAGCTCATTTTACGAGCAGTACTTC.

The rearrangement links TRBV10-3 to TRBJ2-3; D is possibly TRBD2 (6 bases). The V gene's germline CDR1 is ENHRY and CDR2 SYGVKD. This CDR3 is built from 17 residues. Trimming pared 10 bases from V and 2 bases from J, leaving 25 bases between. The CDR3 coding sequence is TGTGCCACCCAGTACAGCACTGGGACGGGAGACACAGATACGCAGTATTTT. It encodes CATQYSTGTGDTDTQYF.

V gene TRBV28 combines with J gene TRBJ2-1; D is ambiguous. CDR1 is MDHEN and CDR2 is SYDVKM in the germline V gene. CDR3 length: 13 residues. V lost 2 bases and J 7 bases, leaving 9 bases between the germline ends. CDR3 sequence: CASSLPDSNEQFF. The CDR3 coding sequence is TGTGCCAGCAGTTTACCAGACTCTAATGAGCAGTTCTTC.

The chain couples TRBV10-1 to TRBJ2-7, with D perhaps given as TRBD1 or TRBD2 (6 bases each). Germline CDR1 reads WNHNN; CDR2 reads SYGVQD (reference sequence). Trimming pared 8 bases from V and 6 bases from J, leaving 14 bases between. The CDR3 covers 12 residues. In DNA form, the CDR3 reads TGCGCCAGCTCCTGGGGGGCGAGCGAGCAGTACTTC. Translation gives CASSWGASEQYF.

The rearrangement joins TRBV5-5 to TRBJ2-7; D is perhaps TRBD1 (5 bases). V was shortened by 4 bases and J by 5 bases, with 10 bases between the two germline ends. There are 12 residues in the CDR3. The germline V gene encodes CDR1 SGHKS and CDR2 YYEKEE (reference sequence). CDR3 protein: CASSATEDEQYF. The CDR3 nucleotides are TGTGCCAGCAGCGCGACAGAAGACGAGCAGTACTTC.

This chain joins TRBV28 and TRBJ2-5; 8 nucleotides agree with TRBD1. Germline-derived CDR1 and CDR2 are MDHEN and SYDVKM. The CDR3 is 14 amino acids. Losses at the gene ends were 2 bases for V and 4 bases for J; bases not matched to a gene: 3. Here the CDR3 DNA reads TGTGCCAGCAGTTTAGCAGGGGGCCGAGAGACCCAGTACTTC. It codes for CASSLAGGRETQYF.

The chain is built from TRBV9 and TRBJ2-3; D ambiguous. V lost 3 bases and J 4 bases, leaving 15 bases between the germline ends. The germline CDR1 and CDR2 sequences are SGDLS and YYNGEE. The CDR3 loop spans 15 amino acids. CDR3 loop: CASSADGDTPDTQYF. The CDR3 DNA reads TGTGCCAGCAGCGCGGACGGAGACACTCCAGATACGCAGTATTTT. The full variable domain, its missing parts supplied by reference TRBV9 and TRBJ2-3, is DSGVTQTPKHLITATGQRVTLRCSPRSGDLSVYWYQQSLDQGLQFLIQYYNGEERAKGNILERFSAQQFPDLHSELNLSSLELGDSALYFCASSADGDTPDTQYFGPGTRLTVL.

The rearrangement uses TRBV2 and TRBJ1-2, with TRBD1 matching 7 bases. The CDR3 loop spans 17 amino acids. Losses at the gene ends were 1 base for V and 4 bases for J; bases not matched to a gene: 12. Germline V gene lookup returns CDR1 SNHLY and CDR2 FYNNEI. The CDR3 is CASSEDGWAGGTYGYTF. The CDR3 bases are TGTGCCAGCAGTGAAGATGGGTGGGCAGGGGGAACCTATGGCTACACCTTC.

V is TRBV4-2 and J is TRBJ2-7, with 7 bases lining up with TRBD2. CDR3 size: 14 residues. Germline V gives CDR1 LGHNA, CDR2 YNFKEQ. Trimming took 0 bases from V and 6 from J; bases not matched to a gene: 5. Here the CDR3 reads CASSQDSWTSEQYF. The DNA for the CDR3 is TGTGCCAGCAGCCAAGATAGCTGGACTAGCGAGCAGTACTTC.

Notes on this clone: Compared with germline, one end of the junction differs, possibly owing to a read error. This chain joins TRBV28 and TRBJ1-2; perhaps TRBD1 as D (6 bases). The CDR3 is 15 residues long. CDR1 and CDR2 from the germline V gene are MDHEN and SYDVKM. The DNA of the CDR3 is TGTGCCAGCAGTTTATTCGAGGGGGTAGGAGGACGCGTATCCTTC. This translates into CASSLFEGVGGRVSF.

The V gene is TRBV11-2, the J gene TRBJ2-1, with a possible D match to TRBD2 (5 bases). Trimming pared 1 base from V and 4 bases from J, leaving 5 bases between. The CDR3 contains 13 residues. Germline V gene data show CDR1 as SGHAT and CDR2 as FQNNGV. CDR3 amino acids: CASSLGTYNEQFF. As DNA, the CDR3 is TGTGCCAGCAGCTTAGGGACTTACAATGAGCAGTTCTTC.

This chain joins TRBV28 and TRBJ2-7, with D possibly being TRBD1 (5 bases). This CDR3 comprises 17 residues. The germline CDR1 and CDR2 sequences are MDHEN and SYDVKM. Trimming removed 6 bases from V and 0 bases from J, with 21 bases in between. The CDR3 DNA is TGTGCCAGCAGCCCCCGTGGGGCTATTCTGATCTCCTACGAGCAGTACTTC. Its protein is CASSPRGAILISYEQYF.

This chain uses TRBV6-5 with TRBJ2-5; tentative D call: TRBD1 (6 bases). The CDR3 runs to 14 residues. The V gene lost 4 bases and the J gene lost 1 base, with 10 bases spanning the gap. CDR1 MNHEY and CDR2 SVGAGI come from the germline V gene. The CDR3 DNA follows: TGTGCCAGCAGTTCGGGACAACTCCAAGAGACCCAGTACTTC. As protein: CASSSGQLQETQYF.

The chain has TRBV4-3 and TRBJ2-3, with D perhaps TRBD1 (5 bases). CDR3 length equals 16 residues. V lost 2 bases, J lost 6 bases, and 18 bases lay in between. Germline V gene sequence: CDR1 LGHNA, CDR2 YSLEER. The CDR3 loop reads CASSQWTLVGADTQYF. The CDR3 region has the DNA TGCGCCAGCAGCCAATGGACCCTGGTTGGGGCGGATACGCAGTATTTT.

The chain recombines TRBV29-1 with TRBJ1-3; D ambiguous. Between the trimmed V and J ends, which lost 1 base and 4 bases, there was a span of 17 bases. The CDR3 is 16 amino acids. Germline CDR1 is SQVTM and CDR2 is ANQGSEA. CDR3 residues: CSVEGGEGSEGNTIYF. In DNA form, the CDR3 reads TGCAGCGTTGAAGGAGGAGAAGGGTCGGAGGGAAACACCATATATTTT.

The chain combines TRBV27 with TRBJ1-5; D uncertain. The CDR3 is 13 amino acids. Trimming left V 3 bases short and J 7 bases short, with 10 bases between. Germline V gene data show CDR1 as MNHEY and CDR2 as SMNVEV (reference sequence). The CDR3: CASSFHLGQPQHF. The CDR3 DNA sequence: TGTGCCAGCAGTTTTCACCTTGGGCAGCCCCAGCATTTT.

The chain uses TRBV7-9 and TRBJ2-7; D unresolved. This CDR3 comprises 12 residues. Germline CDR1 and CDR2: SEHNR and FQNEAQ (reference sequence). V was pared by 5 bases and J by 6 bases, with 11 bases between. The CDR3 region has the DNA TGTGCCAGCAGCCTCTTTCTTACCGAGCAGTACTTC. It codes for CASSLFLTEQYF.

The rearrangement joins TRBV7-2 to TRBJ2-7; TRBD1 is a possible D gene (5 bases). The ends were cut back, 6 bases at V and 0 bases at J, with 12 bases in the middle. This CDR3 spans 14 amino acids. Germline CDR1 is SGHTA and CDR2 is FQGNSA. The CDR3 region is CASSSGAVSYEQYF. The CDR3 DNA reads TGTGCCAGCAGTTCTGGGGCAGTCTCCTACGAGCAGTACTTC.

This chain joins TRBV10-1 and TRBJ2-5; D is unclear. V was pared by 0 bases and J by 2 bases, with 37 bases between. Germline CDR1 and CDR2: WNHNN and SYGVQD (reference sequence). The CDR3 covers 24 residues. CDR3 loop: CASSESIISPPRVDSTRKQETQYF. DNA of the CDR3: TGCGCCAGCAGTGAGTCGATTATCTCCCCCCCCCGAGTGGATTCAACAAGAAAACAAGAGACCCAGTACTTC.

The V call is TRBV27, the J call TRBJ2-7; perhaps TRBD2 as D (5 bases). CDR3 length: 15 residues. The germline V gene has CDR1 MNHEY and CDR2 SMNVEV (reference sequence). Trimming cost V 4 bases and J 0 bases, with 13 bases left between them. The CDR3 nucleotides read TGTGCCAGCAGTTACGGGGAACCCCTCTCCTACGAGCAGTACTTC. Translated, it gives CASSYGEPLSYEQYF.

The V and J genes are TRBV11-3 and TRBJ2-3; D uncertain. Germline V gives CDR1 SGHNT, CDR2 YENEEA. The CDR3 has 13 amino acids. V lost 5 bases and J 1 base, leaving 7 bases between the germline ends. The CDR3 is CASSPFGTDTQYF. CDR3 sequence (DNA): TGTGCCAGCAGCCCGTTCGGCACAGATACGCAGTATTTT.

The chain joins TRBV7-6 to TRBJ2-1; maybe TRBD2 (6 bases). This CDR3 is 16 amino acids long. The ends were cut back, 5 bases at V and 2 bases at J, with 16 bases in the middle. From germline, CDR1 is SGHVS and CDR2 FNYEAQ. The chain's CDR3 is CASSLPAGGAYNEQFF. CDR3 nucleotide sequence: TGTGCCAGCAGCCTCCCAGCAGGAGGGGCCTACAATGAGCAGTTCTTC.

The chain couples TRBV5-6 to TRBJ2-7, with D tentatively TRBD2 (6 bases). Trimming cost V 0 bases and J 4 bases, with 11 bases left between them. Per germline, CDR1 SGHDT and CDR2 YYEEEE. The CDR3 length is 14 residues. The CDR3, as DNA: TGTGCCAGCAGCTTGGGGGCGGGGAAATACGAGCAGTACTTC. Translated: CASSLGAGKYEQYF.

The chain links TRBV19 to TRBJ2-2, with D hard to call. Germline V gene data show CDR1 as LNHDA and CDR2 as SQIVND (reference sequence). Trimming took off 3 bases at V and 0 bases at J, with 8 bases between the two ends. The CDR3 is made up of 15 amino acids. CDR3 in amino acids: CASSMGRPNTGELFF. The CDR3 DNA sequence: TGTGCCAGTAGTATGGGAAGACCGAACACCGGGGAGCTGTTTTTT.